This is a list of T cell receptor beta chains from one sample in a study of blood T cell repertoires in COVID-19. The protocol was immunoSEQ multiplex PCR, while the TCRdb copy is restricted to in-frame clones and leaves out a portion. This table has about 260,000 clones, about 91% appearing once. Sequencing input: PBMCs or T cells enriched from blood (not recorded which). The receptor source for this set is a man between 35 and 55 years old who had been exposed to COVID-19. Both conserved end residues are part of each CDR3. D genes are given only for firm matches. Some rows have no size entry. The others give once, few or many, or a class for an expanded clone.

clone size: .
D gene: .
V gene: TRBV12-3/TRBV12-4
CDR3 length: 12
J gene: TRBJ2-7
CDR3 DNA: TGTGCCAGCAGTTATACACCCTACGAGCAGTACTTC
CDR3 protein: CASSYTPYEQYF

clone size: .
D gene: .
V gene: TRBV6-5
CDR3 length: 15
J gene: TRBJ2-3
CDR3 DNA: TGTGCCAGCAGTTACGGGGCCTCGAGCACAGATACGCAGTATTTT
CDR3 protein: CASSYGASSTDTQYF

clone size: .
D gene: .
V gene: TRBV24-1
CDR3 length: 14
J gene: TRBJ2-1
CDR3 DNA: TGTGCCACCAGGCGGGGAGGAACCTACAATGAGCAGTTCTTC
CDR3 protein: CATRRGGTYNEQFF

clone size: .
D gene: .
V gene: TRBV18
CDR3 length: 16
J gene: TRBJ1-6
CDR3 DNA: TGTGCCAGCTCACCTTCTTCCGACACCTATAATTCACCCCTCCACTTT
CDR3 protein: CASSPSSDTYNSPLHF

clone size: .
D gene: TRBD2
V gene: TRBV11-2
CDR3 length: 16
J gene: TRBJ2-5
CDR3 DNA: TGTGCCAGCAGAAGTCTCCTAGCGGGAGTCCAAGAGACCCAGTACTTC
CDR3 protein: CASRSLLAGVQETQYF

clone size: .
D gene: .
V gene: TRBV9
CDR3 length: 14
J gene: TRBJ1-4
CDR3 DNA: TGTGCCAGCAGCGTAGGCAGGGAGGGTGAAAAACTGTTTTTT
CDR3 protein: CASSVGREGEKLFF

clone size: .
D gene: .
V gene: TRBV6-4
CDR3 length: 14
J gene: TRBJ2-1
CDR3 DNA: TGTGCCAGCAGTGATACCGCAGGGGACAATGAGCAGTTCTTC
CDR3 protein: CASSDTAGDNEQFF

clone size: .
D gene: TRBD2
V gene: TRBV11-2
CDR3 length: 17
J gene: TRBJ2-5
CDR3 DNA: TGTGCCAGCAGTCGTGGACTAGCGGGAGTTGGAGCGGAGACCCAGTACTTC
CDR3 protein: CASSRGLAGVGAETQYF

clone size: .
D gene: TRBD2
V gene: TRBV3-1/TRBV3-2
CDR3 length: 16
J gene: TRBJ2-2
CDR3 DNA: TGTGCCAGCAGCCAAGGGAGCGGGAAGGTCACCGGGGAGCTGTTTTTT
CDR3 protein: CASSQGSGKVTGELFF

clone size: .
D gene: .
V gene: TRBV7-9
CDR3 length: 17
J gene: TRBJ2-5
CDR3 DNA: TGTGCCAGCAGCTTCCGACTCTCCAGGGTAGGGTCAGAGACCCAGTACTTC
CDR3 protein: CASSFRLSRVGSETQYF

clone size: .
D gene: .
V gene: TRBV9
CDR3 length: 13
J gene: TRBJ1-6
CDR3 DNA: TGTGCCAGCAGCGCGGACAGTACTTCACCCCTCCACTTT
CDR3 protein: CASSADSTSPLHF

clone size: .
D gene: .
V gene: TRBV28
CDR3 length: 12
J gene: TRBJ1-5
CDR3 DNA: TGTGCCAGCAGTTTGGGGGGTCAGCCCCAGCATTTT
CDR3 protein: CASSLGGQPQHF

clone size: .
D gene: TRBD2
V gene: TRBV28
CDR3 length: 15
J gene: TRBJ2-5
CDR3 DNA: TGTGCCAGCAGTGGTTTAGCGGGACCCTCCGCGGGCCAGTACTTC
CDR3 protein: CASSGLAGPSAGQYF

clone size: .
D gene: .
V gene: TRBV19
CDR3 length: 13
J gene: TRBJ2-7
CDR3 DNA: TGTGCCAGTAGCGCGGGAACTGCTCTCGAGCAGTACTTC
CDR3 protein: CASSAGTALEQYF

clone size: .
D gene: .
V gene: TRBV2
CDR3 length: 14
J gene: TRBJ2-2
CDR3 DNA: TGTGCCAGCAGCCTTACTCTAGAAATCGGGGAGCTGTTTTTT
CDR3 protein: CASSLTLEIGELFF

clone size: .
D gene: .
V gene: TRBV3-1/TRBV3-2
CDR3 length: 13
J gene: TRBJ1-1
CDR3 DNA: TGTGCCAGCAGCCAAGAGGGGGCTCTCGGCGCTTTCTTT
CDR3 protein: CASSQEGALGAFF

clone size: .
D gene: TRBD2
V gene: TRBV7-3
CDR3 length: 19
J gene: TRBJ2-1
CDR3 DNA: TGTGCCAGCAGCGTCCCTAGCGGGAGCCGCCGTGGGACCTACAATGAGCAGTTCTTC
CDR3 protein: CASSVPSGSRRGTYNEQFF

clone size: .
D gene: .
V gene: TRBV30
CDR3 length: 16
J gene: TRBJ1-5
CDR3 DNA: TGTGCCTGGAGTGTAAGGACAGCGGGGGGCAGGCAGCCCCAGCATTTT
CDR3 protein: CAWSVRTAGGRQPQHF

clone size: .
D gene: TRBD1
V gene: TRBV3-1/TRBV3-2
CDR3 length: 15
J gene: TRBJ1-2
CDR3 DNA: TGTGCCAGCAGCCCTCTTGGGACAGGGTGGGAAGGCTACACCTTC
CDR3 protein: CASSPLGTGWEGYTF

clone size: few
D gene: .
V gene: TRBV4-1
CDR3 length: 17
J gene: TRBJ2-2
CDR3 DNA: TGCGCCAGCAGCCCTTACCCAAGGGGGTCGAACACCGGGGAGCTGTTTTTT
CDR3 protein: CASSPYPRGSNTGELFF

clone size: .
D gene: TRBD1
V gene: TRBV2
CDR3 length: 16
J gene: TRBJ1-6
CDR3 DNA: TGTGCCAGCAGTGAAATAGTTGGCAGGGGGGAGTCACCCCTCCACTTT
CDR3 protein: CASSEIVGRGESPLHF

clone size: .
D gene: .
V gene: TRBV3-1/TRBV3-2
CDR3 length: 14
J gene: TRBJ2-1
CDR3 DNA: TGTGCCAGCAGTCTGGGTTACAGACTAAGCGAGCAGTTCTTC
CDR3 protein: CASSLGYRLSEQFF

clone size: .
D gene: .
V gene: TRBV3-1/TRBV3-2
CDR3 length: 14
J gene: TRBJ1-3
CDR3 DNA: TGTGCCAGCAGCCATCGGTACTCTGGAAACACCATATATTTT
CDR3 protein: CASSHRYSGNTIYF

clone size: .
D gene: TRBD2
V gene: TRBV11-2
CDR3 length: 16
J gene: TRBJ2-1
CDR3 DNA: TGTGCCAGCAGCTCCCCTGGACTAGCGGGGATCAATGAGCAGTTCTTC
CDR3 protein: CASSSPGLAGINEQFF

clone size: .
D gene: TRBD2
V gene: TRBV10-1
CDR3 length: 14
J gene: TRBJ2-2
CDR3 DNA: TGCGCCAGCACACCTAGCGGGAACACCGGGGAGCTGTTTTTT
CDR3 protein: CASTPSGNTGELFF

clone size: .
D gene: .
V gene: TRBV2
CDR3 length: 14
J gene: TRBJ2-1
CDR3 DNA: TGTGCCACCCTGGAGGTAAGCTCCTACAATGAGCAGTTCTTC
CDR3 protein: CATLEVSSYNEQFF

clone size: .
D gene: TRBD1
V gene: TRBV30
CDR3 length: 16
J gene: TRBJ1-1
CDR3 DNA: TGTGCCTGGAGGGTCCCCCAGGGGGCCATGAACACTGAAGCTTTCTTT
CDR3 protein: CAWRVPQGAMNTEAFF

clone size: .
D gene: TRBD1
V gene: TRBV18
CDR3 length: 15
J gene: TRBJ2-7
CDR3 DNA: TGTGCCAGCTCACGGCCGGGACAGCGAGACTACGAGCAGTACTTC
CDR3 protein: CASSRPGQRDYEQYF

clone size: .
D gene: .
V gene: TRBV30
CDR3 length: 13
J gene: TRBJ1-2
CDR3 DNA: TGTGCCTGGAGATTTGAGGGTCGCTATGGCTACACCTTC
CDR3 protein: CAWRFEGRYGYTF

clone size: .
D gene: .
V gene: TRBV7-9
CDR3 length: 14
J gene: TRBJ1-2
CDR3 DNA: TGTGCCAGCAGCCCCCTTACGGAGCTCTATGGCTACACCTTC
CDR3 protein: CASSPLTELYGYTF

clone size: .
D gene: .
V gene: TRBV28
CDR3 length: 14
J gene: TRBJ1-2
CDR3 DNA: TGTGCCAGCAGTTTACAGGAACAGCACTATGGCTACACCTTC
CDR3 protein: CASSLQEQHYGYTF

clone size: .
D gene: TRBD1
V gene: TRBV7-2
CDR3 length: 18
J gene: TRBJ1-2
CDR3 DNA: TGTGCCAGCAGCTTAGAGACAGGGTCACGGACGTCCTACTATGGCTACACCTTC
CDR3 protein: CASSLETGSRTSYYGYTF

clone size: once
D gene: TRBD1
V gene: TRBV9
CDR3 length: 16
J gene: TRBJ2-1
CDR3 DNA: TGTGCCAGCACAAATTCCGGGACAGGGGCAAGGAATGAGCAGTTCTTC
CDR3 protein: CASTNSGTGARNEQFF

clone size: .
D gene: .
V gene: TRBV25-1
CDR3 length: 13
J gene: TRBJ2-7
CDR3 DNA: TGTGCCTCAGGGGGGCTCTCTGGGAACGAGCAGTACTTC
CDR3 protein: CASGGLSGNEQYF

clone size: .
D gene: .
V gene: TRBV19
CDR3 length: 17
J gene: TRBJ1-5
CDR3 DNA: TGTGCCAGTAGTCCAGCAGTGACAGGTGCGGGTAATCAGCCCCAGCATTTT
CDR3 protein: CASSPAVTGAGNQPQHF

clone size: .
D gene: TRBD1
V gene: TRBV7-2
CDR3 length: 15
J gene: TRBJ1-2
CDR3 DNA: TGTGCCAGCAGCGCCGGACAGGTCATTACTGCTGGCTACACCTTC
CDR3 protein: CASSAGQVITAGYTF

clone size: .
D gene: .
V gene: TRBV13
CDR3 length: 14
J gene: TRBJ2-7
CDR3 DNA: TGTGCCAGCAGCTACTACGGGAGCTCCTACGAGCAGTACTTC
CDR3 protein: CASSYYGSSYEQYF

clone size: .
D gene: TRBD2
V gene: TRBV2
CDR3 length: 13
J gene: TRBJ2-7
CDR3 DNA: TGTGCCAGCATGGAGCGGGGGGCCCTGGAGCAGTACTTC
CDR3 protein: CASMERGALEQYF